This T cell receptor (beta chain) was sequenced during a study of response to subunit inactivated influenza vaccine. Only one count was recorded for this clonotype. TCRdb processed the RT-PCR reads anew with MiXCR; each CDR3 protein has one entry. Here the sample spans about 310,000 distinct CDR3 sequences, roughly 22% being singletons. From germline, CDR1 is LNHDA and CDR2 SQIVND (reference sequence). The CDR3 length is 13 residues. V was clipped by 6 bases and J by 5 bases; unmatched bases: 4. The sequences come from PBMCs from blood, collected 21 months after vaccination. The sequence derives from a man between 45 and 75 years old who received an inactivated influenza vaccine. The chain is built from TRBV19 and TRBJ2-7, with 10 bases matching TRBD1. CDR3 sequence: CASRVTGGNEQYF. The DNA for the CDR3 is TGTGCCAGTAGGGTGACAGGGGGCAACGAGCAGTACTTC.